This TCR beta chain was sequenced for a study of blood T cell repertoires in COVID-19. Looking at the study overall: The study drew acute and convalescent COVID-19 samples from the United States, Italy and Spain.

The CDR3 is made up of 15 amino acids. V shed 6 bases, J shed 4 bases, and the junction held 5 bases outside the gene matches. Germline V gene lookup returns CDR1 MNHEY and CDR2 SVGAGI. Assay used: immunoSEQ multiplex PCR; TCRdb lists only in-frame clones, some missing. The table has a few hundred thousand clones, about 87% seen once; the top ten hold 10%. The cohort comprised adults aged about 18 to 100 years residing in approximately 25 US areas. Donors were grouped by their self-reported clinical history. For recovered donors of Cohort 3, there were two negative PCRs, clearance, or symptom resolution.

The V gene is TRBV6-5, the J gene TRBJ2-3; the match to TRBD1 covers 12 bases. This sequence was found in a woman in her forties or fifties who had recovered from COVID-19. What was sequenced was PBMCs or T cells enriched from blood (not recorded which). In DNA, the CDR3 is TGTGCCAGCAGAGGGACAGGGGGCCGCTCAGATACGCAGTATTTT. Its protein product is CASRGTGGRSDTQYF.